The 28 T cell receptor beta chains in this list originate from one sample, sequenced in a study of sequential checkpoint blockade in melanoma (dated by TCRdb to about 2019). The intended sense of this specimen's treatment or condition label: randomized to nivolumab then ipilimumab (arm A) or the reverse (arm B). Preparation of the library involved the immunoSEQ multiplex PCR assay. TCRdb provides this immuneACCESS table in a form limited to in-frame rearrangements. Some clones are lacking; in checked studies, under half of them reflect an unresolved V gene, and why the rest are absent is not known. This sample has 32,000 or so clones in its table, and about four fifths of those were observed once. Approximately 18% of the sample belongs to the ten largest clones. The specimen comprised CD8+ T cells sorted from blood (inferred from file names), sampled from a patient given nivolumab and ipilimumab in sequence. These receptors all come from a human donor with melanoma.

The CDR3: CASSLVGGNTEAFF. Written as DNA, the CDR3 is TGTGCCAGCAGTTTGGTTGGCGGGAACACTGAAGCTTTCTTT. The chain is built from TRBV27 and TRBJ1-1; no reliable D call. The CDR3 totals 14 residues. Trimming took 3 bases from V and 1 from J, leaving 9 bases between them. Looked up from germline, CDR1 is MNHEY and CDR2 is SMNVEV (reference sequence).

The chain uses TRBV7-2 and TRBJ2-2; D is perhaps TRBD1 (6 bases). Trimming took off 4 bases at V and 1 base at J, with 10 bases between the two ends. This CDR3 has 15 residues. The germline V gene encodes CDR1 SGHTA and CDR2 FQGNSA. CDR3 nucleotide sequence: TGTGCCAGCAGCTGGCGGACAGAGAACACCGGGGAGCTGTTTTTT. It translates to CASSWRTENTGELFF.

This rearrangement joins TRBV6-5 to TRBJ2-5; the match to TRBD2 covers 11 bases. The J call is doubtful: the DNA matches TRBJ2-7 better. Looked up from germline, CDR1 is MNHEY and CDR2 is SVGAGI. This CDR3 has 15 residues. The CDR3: CASSSLAGASYEQYF. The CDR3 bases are TGTGCCAGCAGTTCACTAGCGGGGGCCTCCTACGAGCAGTACTTC.

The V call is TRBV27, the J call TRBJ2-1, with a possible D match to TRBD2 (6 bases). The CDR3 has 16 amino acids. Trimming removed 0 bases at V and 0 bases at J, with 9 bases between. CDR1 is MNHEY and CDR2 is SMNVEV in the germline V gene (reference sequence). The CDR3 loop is CASSLSAGSSYNEQFF. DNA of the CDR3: TGTGCCAGCAGTTTATCGGCCGGGAGCTCCTACAATGAGCAGTTCTTC.

The DNA of the CDR3 is TGTGCCACTCACAACCCCCGGGACAGGCCTCCCATGAACACTGAAGCTTTCTTT. It specifies CATHNPRDRPPMNTEAFF. V usage is TRBV19 and J usage is TRBJ1-1, with 8 bases aligning to TRBD1. Per germline, CDR1 LNHDA and CDR2 SQIVND (reference sequence). V shed 10 bases, J shed 0 bases, and the junction held 19 bases outside the gene matches. The CDR3 covers 18 residues.

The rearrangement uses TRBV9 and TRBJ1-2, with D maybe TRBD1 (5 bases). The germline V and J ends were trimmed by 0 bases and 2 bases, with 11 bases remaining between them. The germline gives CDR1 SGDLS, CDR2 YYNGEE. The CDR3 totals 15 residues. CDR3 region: CASSVATGANYGYTF. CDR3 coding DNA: TGTGCCAGCAGCGTAGCTACAGGCGCCAACTATGGCTACACCTTC.

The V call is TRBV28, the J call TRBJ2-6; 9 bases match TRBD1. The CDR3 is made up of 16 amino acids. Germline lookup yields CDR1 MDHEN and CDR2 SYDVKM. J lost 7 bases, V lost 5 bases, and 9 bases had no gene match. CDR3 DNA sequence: TGTGCCAGCAGTCCAGTACAGGGGGCAGGTGCCAACGTCCTGACTTTC. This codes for CASSPVQGAGANVLTF.

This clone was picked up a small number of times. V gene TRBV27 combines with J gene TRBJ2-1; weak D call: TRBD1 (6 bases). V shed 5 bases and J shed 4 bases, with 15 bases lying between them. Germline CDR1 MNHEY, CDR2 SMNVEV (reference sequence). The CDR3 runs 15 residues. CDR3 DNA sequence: TGTGCCAGCAGTCCGTTAGACAGGTCGTACAATGAGCAGTTCTTC. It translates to CASSPLDRSYNEQFF.

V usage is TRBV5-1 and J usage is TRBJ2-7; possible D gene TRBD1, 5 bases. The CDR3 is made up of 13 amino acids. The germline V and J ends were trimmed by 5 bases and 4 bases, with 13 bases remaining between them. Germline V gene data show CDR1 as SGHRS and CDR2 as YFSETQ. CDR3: CASSLTGSYEQYF. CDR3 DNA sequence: TGCGCCAGCAGTTTAACAGGCAGTTACGAGCAGTACTTC.

DNA of the CDR3: TGTGCCAGCAGTTTCAGCCCAAAGGACAGACCCTCCTACGAGCAGTACTTC. It yields the protein CASSFSPKDRPSYEQYF. V usage is TRBV28 and J usage is TRBJ2-7; D is possibly TRBD1 (6 bases). The germline V and J ends were trimmed by 3 bases and 0 bases, with 18 bases remaining between them. The CDR3 loop spans 17 amino acids. The V gene's germline CDR1 is MDHEN and CDR2 SYDVKM.

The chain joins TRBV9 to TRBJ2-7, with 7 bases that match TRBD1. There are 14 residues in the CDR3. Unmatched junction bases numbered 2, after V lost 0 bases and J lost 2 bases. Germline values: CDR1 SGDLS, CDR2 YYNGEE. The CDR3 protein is CASSVGGTAYEQYF. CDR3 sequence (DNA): TGTGCCAGCAGCGTAGGTGGGACAGCCTACGAGCAGTACTTC. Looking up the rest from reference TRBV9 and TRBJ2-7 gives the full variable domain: DSGVTQTPKHLITATGQRVTLRCSPRSGDLSVYWYQQSLDQGLQFLIQYYNGEERAKGNILERFSAQQFPDLHSELNLSSLELGDSALYFCASSVGGTAYEQYFGPGTRLTVT.

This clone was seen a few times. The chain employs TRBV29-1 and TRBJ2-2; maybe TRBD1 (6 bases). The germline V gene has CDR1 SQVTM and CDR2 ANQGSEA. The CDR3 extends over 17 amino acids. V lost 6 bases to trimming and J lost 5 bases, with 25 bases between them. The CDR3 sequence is CSVAHPEGTSWTGELFF. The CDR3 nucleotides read TGCAGCGTAGCCCACCCAGAGGGGACATCCTGGACCGGGGAGCTGTTTTTT.

CDR3 in amino acids: CASSFGQGLKAYEQYF. The CDR3 DNA reads TGTGCCAGCAGCTTTGGACAGGGCCTGAAGGCCTACGAGCAGTACTTC. This sequence joins TRBV5-6 and TRBJ2-7; 8 bases are a match to TRBD1. The CDR3 spans 16 residues. The germline gives CDR1 SGHDT, CDR2 YYEEEE. V was clipped by 2 bases and J by 2 bases; unmatched bases: 9.

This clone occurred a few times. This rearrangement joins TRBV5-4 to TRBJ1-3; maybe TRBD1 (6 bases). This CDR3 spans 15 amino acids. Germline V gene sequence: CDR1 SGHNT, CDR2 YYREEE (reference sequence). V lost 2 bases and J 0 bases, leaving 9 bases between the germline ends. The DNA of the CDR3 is TGTGCCAGCAGCTTCGGACAGTACTCTGGAAACACCATATATTTT. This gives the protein CASSFGQYSGNTIYF.

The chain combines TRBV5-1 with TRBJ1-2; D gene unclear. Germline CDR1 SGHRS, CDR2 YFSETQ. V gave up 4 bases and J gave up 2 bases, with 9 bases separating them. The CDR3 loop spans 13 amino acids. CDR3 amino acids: CASSPLRNYGYTF. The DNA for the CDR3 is TGCGCCAGCAGCCCCCTGCGGAACTATGGCTACACCTTC.

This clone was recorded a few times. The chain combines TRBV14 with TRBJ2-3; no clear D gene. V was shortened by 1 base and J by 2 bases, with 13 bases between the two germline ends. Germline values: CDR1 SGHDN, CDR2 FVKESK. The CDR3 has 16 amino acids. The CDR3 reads CASSQAGRPFTDTQYF. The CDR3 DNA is TGTGCCAGCAGCCAAGCCGGCAGGCCCTTCACAGATACGCAGTATTTT. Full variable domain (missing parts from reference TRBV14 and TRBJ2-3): EAGVTQFPSHSVIEKGQTVTLRCDPISGHDNLYWYRRVMGKEIKFLLHFVKESKQDESGMPNNRFLAERTGGTYSTLKVQPAELEDSGVYFCASSQAGRPFTDTQYFGPGTRLTVL.

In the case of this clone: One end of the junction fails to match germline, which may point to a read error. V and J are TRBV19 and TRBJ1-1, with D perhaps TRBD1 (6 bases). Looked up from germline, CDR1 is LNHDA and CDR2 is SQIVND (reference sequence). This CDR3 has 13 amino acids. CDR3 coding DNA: TGTGCCAGTAACCGACAGGAGGCCACTGAAGCTTCCTTT. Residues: CASNRQEATEASF.

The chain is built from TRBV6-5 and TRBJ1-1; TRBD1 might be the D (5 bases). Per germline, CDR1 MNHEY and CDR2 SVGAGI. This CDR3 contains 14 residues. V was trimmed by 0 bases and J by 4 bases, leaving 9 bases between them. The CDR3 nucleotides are TGTGCCAGCAGTTACTCTCAGGGCTTCACTGAAGCTTTCTTT. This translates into CASSYSQGFTEAFF.

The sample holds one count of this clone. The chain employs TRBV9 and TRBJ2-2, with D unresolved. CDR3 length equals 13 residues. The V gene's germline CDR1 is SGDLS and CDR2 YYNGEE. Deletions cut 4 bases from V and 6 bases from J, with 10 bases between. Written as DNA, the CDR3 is TGTGCCAGCAGCTCGGAGTTGGCCGGGGAGCTGTTTTTT. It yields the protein CASSSELAGELFF.

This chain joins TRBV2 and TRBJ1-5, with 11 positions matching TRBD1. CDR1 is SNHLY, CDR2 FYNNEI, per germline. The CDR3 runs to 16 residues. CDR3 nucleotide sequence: TGTGCGTCCGAGCGGGGCTGGACAGGGGGCGATCAGCCCCAGCATTTT. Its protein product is CASERGWTGGDQPQHF.

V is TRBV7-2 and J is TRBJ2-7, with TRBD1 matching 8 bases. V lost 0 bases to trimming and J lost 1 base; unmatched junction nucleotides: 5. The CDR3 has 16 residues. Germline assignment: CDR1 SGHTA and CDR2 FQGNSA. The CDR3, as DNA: TGTGCCAGCAGCTTAGCCGTGGGACAGGCTTCCTACGAGCAGTACTTC. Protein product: CASSLAVGQASYEQYF.

The CDR3 nucleotides read TGTGCCAGCAGCCGCGCCGGGACAATCTACGAGCAGTACTTC. Amino acid sequence: CASSRAGTIYEQYF. The V and J genes are TRBV14 and TRBJ2-7, with D tentatively TRBD1 (6 bases). Trimming cost V 4 bases and J 3 bases, with 13 bases left between them. Germline loops: CDR1 SGHDN, CDR2 FVKESK. The CDR3 totals 14 residues.

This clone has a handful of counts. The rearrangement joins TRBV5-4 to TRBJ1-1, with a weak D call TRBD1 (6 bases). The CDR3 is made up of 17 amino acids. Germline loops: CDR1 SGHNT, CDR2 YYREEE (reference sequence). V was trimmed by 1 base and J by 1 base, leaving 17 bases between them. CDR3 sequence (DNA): TGTGCCAGCAGCTTGCCCACCGGGGGGCTGCAGAACACTGAAGCTTTCTTT. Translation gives CASSLPTGGLQNTEAFF.

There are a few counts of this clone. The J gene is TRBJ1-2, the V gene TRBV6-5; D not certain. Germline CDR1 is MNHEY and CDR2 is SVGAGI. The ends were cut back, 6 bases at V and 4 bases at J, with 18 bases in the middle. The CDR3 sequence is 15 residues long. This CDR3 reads CASSPTLPLLYGYTF. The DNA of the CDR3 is TGTGCCAGCAGCCCAACGTTGCCCCTACTCTATGGCTACACCTTC.

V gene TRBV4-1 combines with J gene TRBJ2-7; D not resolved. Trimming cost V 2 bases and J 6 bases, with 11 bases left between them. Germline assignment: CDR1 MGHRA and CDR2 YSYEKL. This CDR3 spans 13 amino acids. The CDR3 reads CASSQRSRTEQYF. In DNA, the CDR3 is TGCGCCAGCAGCCAACGGTCCCGAACCGAGCAGTACTTC.

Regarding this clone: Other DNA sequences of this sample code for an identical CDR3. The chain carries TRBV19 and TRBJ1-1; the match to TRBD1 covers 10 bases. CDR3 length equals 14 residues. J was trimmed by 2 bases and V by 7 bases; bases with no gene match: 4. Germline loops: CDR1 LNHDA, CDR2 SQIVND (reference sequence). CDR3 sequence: CASKRQGANTEAFF. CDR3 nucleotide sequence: TGTGCCAGTAAAAGACAGGGGGCCAACACTGAAGCTTTCTTT.

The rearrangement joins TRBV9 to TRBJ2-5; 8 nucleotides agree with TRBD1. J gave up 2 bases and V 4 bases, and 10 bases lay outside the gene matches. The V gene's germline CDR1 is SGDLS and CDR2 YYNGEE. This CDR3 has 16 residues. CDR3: CASSPPGTGGQETQYF. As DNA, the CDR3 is TGTGCCAGCAGCCCCCCGGGTACAGGGGGACAAGAGACCCAGTACTTC.

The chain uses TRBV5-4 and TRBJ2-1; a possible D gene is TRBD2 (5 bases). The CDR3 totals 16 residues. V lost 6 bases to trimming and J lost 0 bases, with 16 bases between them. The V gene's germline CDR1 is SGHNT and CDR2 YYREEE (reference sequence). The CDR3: CASIPSDGSSYNEQFF. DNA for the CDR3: TGTGCCAGCATCCCCTCCGATGGGAGCTCCTACAATGAGCAGTTCTTC. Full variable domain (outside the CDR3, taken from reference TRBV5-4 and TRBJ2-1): ETGVTQSPTHLIKTRGQQVTLRCSSQSGHNTVSWYQQALGQGPQFIFQYYREEENGRGNFPPRFSGLQFPNYSSELNVNALELDDSALYLCASIPSDGSSYNEQFFGPGTRLTVL.